The present T cell receptor (beta chain) was sequenced within a study of identical twins. The study, taken as a whole, reports: Monozygotic twins shared more out-of-frame TCR alpha than recombination models predicted. Among beta out-of-frame sequences, excess sharing between twins appeared weaker. Cord blood beta clonotypes present at high abundance carried fewer insertions; no such pattern appeared in memory repertoires.

Through template switching, a universal primer site was introduced, and the cDNA contained unique molecular identifiers. TCRdb re-called the 5' RACE reads through MiXCR, storing one row per CDR3 protein. The sample carries around 490,000 distinct CDR3 sequences, about a fifth recorded once. This clonotype was seen a few times. Its cognate antigen is unknown. This same sample was also taken into another study, of yellow fever vaccine responses in identical twins.

This clonotype originated in a young woman in good health. Sequencing was done on a sample of CD4+ T cells sorted from blood.

DNA of the CDR3: TGTGCCAGCATCAGCTCTGGGGCCAACGTCCTGACTTTC. As protein: CASISSGANVLTF. This sequence joins TRBV12-3 or TRBV12-4 and TRBJ2-6, with D hard to call. The CDR3 runs 13 residues. V was clipped by 7 bases and J by 0 bases, with 4 bases between them.